These 28 T cell receptor beta chains were sequenced from one sample in a study of beta chain features in type 1 diabetes. Study-wide findings and caveats: Across all four CD4+ subsets, people with type 1 diabetes showed modestly shorter TCRB CDR3s.

Expressed TCRB transcripts got sequenced, as all isolated RNA was reverse transcribed. Produced via immunoSEQ multiplex PCR; TCRdb's table is partial and in-frame only. The table lists tens of thousands of clones, approximately 69% of them singletons, with less than 5.5% in the top ten. The antigens of these receptors remain unknown. The sample taken for sequencing was Tregs from blood. The receptors originated from a man between 18 and 35 years old with type 1 diabetes.

This clone is termed large. Other DNA sequences in the same sample also yield this CDR3. This chain connects TRBV6-6 to TRBJ1-5; D is unresolved. The CDR3 consists of 14 residues. Germline CDR1 MNHNY, CDR2 SVGAGI (reference sequence). With 2 bases removed from V and 7 bases from J, the gap between germline ends came to 12 bases. CDR3 in DNA: TGTGCCAGCAGTTACGGAGAGGGCGGACAGCCCCAGCATTTT. Protein sequence: CASSYGEGGQPQHF.

V is TRBV7-9 and J is TRBJ2-7; D is unclear. Germline loops: CDR1 SEHNR, CDR2 FQNEAQ (reference sequence). This CDR3 is built from 13 residues. Deletions cut 7 bases from V and 3 bases from J, with 13 bases between. CDR3 sequence reads: CASTLSRFYEQYF. CDR3 DNA: TGTGCCAGCACCCTCTCGCGGTTCTACGAGCAGTACTTC.

CDR3 bases: TGTGCCAGCAGCTTGGGTCGTCAGGGGAGCGAAAAACTGTTTTTT. Translated, it gives CASSLGRQGSEKLFF. The chain combines TRBV5-5 with TRBJ1-4; D possibly corresponds to TRBD1 (6 bases). V dropped 0 bases and J dropped 8 bases, with 14 bases sitting between them. CDR3 length: 15 residues. CDR1 and CDR2 (germline): SGHKS, YYEKEE (reference sequence).

CDR3 region: CASSFSSTVQETQYF. DNA for the CDR3: TGTGCCAGCAGCTTCAGCTCGACAGTTCAAGAGACCCAGTACTTC. V usage is TRBV7-9 and J usage is TRBJ2-5; a possible D gene is TRBD1 (5 bases). The CDR3 sequence is 15 residues long. The V end lost 3 bases, the J end lost 2 bases, and 13 bases lay between the germline ends. Germline loops: CDR1 SEHNR, CDR2 FQNEAQ (reference sequence).

The chain joins TRBV2 to TRBJ2-3; 8 nucleotides line up with TRBD1. CDR3 length: 14 amino acids. Losses at the gene ends were 6 bases for V and 1 base for J; bases not matched to a gene: 3. Germline-derived CDR1 and CDR2 are SNHLY and FYNNEI. This chain's CDR3 is CASRPGQGTDTQYF. The CDR3 region has the DNA TGTGCCAGCAGACCGGGACAGGGCACAGATACGCAGTATTTT. Variable domain in full (rest from reference TRBV2 and TRBJ2-3): EPEVTQTPSHQVTQMGQEVILRCVPISNHLYFYWYRQILGQKVEFLVSFYNNEISEKSEIFDDQFSVERPDGSNFTLKIRSTKLEDSAMYFCASRPGQGTDTQYFGPGTRLTVL.

The V and J genes are TRBV19 and TRBJ2-1; D call uncertain. V lost 5 bases to trimming and J lost 8 bases, with 16 bases between them. Germline lookup yields CDR1 LNHDA and CDR2 SQIVND (reference sequence). The CDR3 contains 14 residues. CDR3 sequence: CASSSHPRPDEQFF. DNA of the CDR3: TGTGCCAGTAGTTCACATCCTAGACCGGATGAGCAGTTCTTC.

The chain employs TRBV7-2 and TRBJ1-2, with 8 positions matching TRBD1. V lost 5 bases and J lost 8; bases outside the gene matches: 16. The V gene's germline CDR1 is SGHTA and CDR2 FQGNSA. The CDR3 is 16 residues long. For the CDR3, the DNA is TGTGCCAGCAGCATGTATTCCGGGACAGGTGCGGGCGGCTACACCTTC. Encoded protein: CASSMYSGTGAGGYTF.

The V and J genes are TRBV5-1 and TRBJ2-3, with D uncertain. Germline CDR1 and CDR2: SGHRS and YFSETQ. V was cut by 0 bases and J by 2 bases, with 7 bases left in between. The CDR3 spans 14 residues. CDR3 DNA sequence: TGCGCCAGCAGCTTGGCGGTGGTCACAGATACGCAGTATTTT. Translated, it gives CASSLAVVTDTQYF.

The chain is built from TRBV7-2 and TRBJ2-1; 13 nucleotides line up with TRBD2. Germline V gene lookup returns CDR1 SGHTA and CDR2 FQGNSA. This CDR3 is 17 amino acids long. With V trimmed by 5 bases and J by 12 bases, 16 bases remained unmatched. In DNA, the CDR3 is TGTGCCAGCAGCCTAAGGACTAGCGGGGGCCTCCGGTTATGGCAGTTCTTC. Its protein product is CASSLRTSGGLRLWQFF.

The chain joins TRBV7-2 to TRBJ1-5; 7 bases map to TRBD1. Per germline, CDR1 SGHTA and CDR2 FQGNSA. CDR3 length: 13 amino acids. V gave up 5 bases and J gave up 5 bases; unmatched junction bases: 3. The CDR3 is CASSPDRDQPQHF. The CDR3 nucleotides are TGTGCCAGCAGCCCTGACAGGGATCAGCCCCAGCATTTT.

The CDR3 region is CAISAPGDRGTGELFF. The CDR3 region has the DNA TGTGCCATCAGCGCGCCAGGGGACAGGGGTACCGGGGAGCTGTTTTTT. The V call is TRBV10-3, the J call TRBJ2-2; 10 bases map to TRBD1. CDR1 is ENHRY, CDR2 SYGVKD, per germline. The CDR3 length is 16 residues. With 6 bases clipped from V and 5 bases from J, the junction kept 9 bases outside the gene matches.

This clone was counted a few times. This chain uses TRBV9 with TRBJ2-1; D is uncertain. Trimming took off 0 bases at V and 0 bases at J, with 7 bases between the two ends. The CDR3 is 15 amino acids. CDR1 and CDR2 from the germline V gene are SGDLS and YYNGEE. The CDR3 DNA reads TGTGCCAGCAGCGTAGCTATCGACTCCTACAATGAGCAGTTCTTC. Translated: CASSVAIDSYNEQFF.

In its sample, this clone was seen a few times. The rearrangement links TRBV6-5 to TRBJ1-2; D not certain. V was trimmed by 1 base and J by 5 bases, leaving 8 bases between them. CDR1 MNHEY and CDR2 SVGAGI come from the germline V gene. The CDR3 runs 13 residues. This CDR3 reads CASSYFNSYGYTF. The CDR3 DNA is TGTGCCAGCAGTTACTTCAACTCATATGGCTACACCTTC.

This clone was detected once. The chain is built from TRBV28 and TRBJ2-3; 7 nucleotides agree with TRBD2. The CDR3 covers 16 residues. Germline CDR1 and CDR2: MDHEN and SYDVKM. V shed 6 bases, J shed 4 bases, and the junction held 13 bases outside the gene matches. The CDR3 sequence is CASSPKRGLSADTQYF. CDR3 nucleotide sequence: TGTGCCAGCAGCCCGAAGCGGGGCCTTAGCGCAGATACGCAGTATTTT.

The count of this clone is one. V usage is TRBV18 and J usage is TRBJ1-1, with 10 nucleotides matching TRBD1. This CDR3 is built from 16 residues. Trimming at V came to 3 bases and at J to 1 base, leaving 5 bases not matched to a gene. Germline V gene data show CDR1 as KGHSH and CDR2 as LQKENI. CDR3 amino acids: CASSPGQGSSNTEAFF. In DNA form, the CDR3 reads TGTGCCAGCTCACCGGGACAGGGGTCTTCGAACACTGAAGCTTTCTTT.

The chain joins TRBV5-1 to TRBJ2-2, with 8 bases lining up with TRBD1. Trimming removed 4 bases from V and 6 bases from J; junction bases left unmatched: 8. CDR1 and CDR2 (germline): SGHRS, YFSETQ. The CDR3 loop spans 15 amino acids. DNA of the CDR3: TGCGCCAGCAGCCGAATGACAGGGGAATCCGGGGAGCTGTTTTTT. It codes for CASSRMTGESGELFF.

DNA for the CDR3: TGTGCCAGCTCACCACCGTTTCTGGCAGGGGGCGCTGGGGCCAACGTCCTGACTTTC. It is translated as CASSPPFLAGGAGANVLTF. The chain uses TRBV18 and TRBJ2-6; 8 bases are a match to TRBD1. Germline assignment: CDR1 KGHSH and CDR2 LQKENI. J was trimmed by 2 bases and V by 0 bases; bases with no gene match: 9. CDR3 length equals 19 residues.

The chain carries TRBV27 and TRBJ2-1, with 7 nucleotides matching TRBD2. After removal of 3 bases from V and 0 bases from J, the junction contained 2 bases not matched to a gene. Germline CDR1 reads MNHEY; CDR2 reads SMNVEV (reference sequence). The CDR3 has 15 amino acids. The DNA for the CDR3 is TGTGCCAGCAGTTTCGGGAGGAGCTCCTACAATGAGCAGTTCTTC. This gives the protein CASSFGRSSYNEQFF.

The genes are TRBV7-6 and TRBJ2-7, with D perhaps matching TRBD2 (7 bases). Germline CDR1 and CDR2: SGHVS and FNYEAQ. CDR3 length: 19 amino acids. Deletions cut 5 bases from V and 7 bases from J, with 33 bases between. As DNA, the CDR3 is TGTGCCAGCAGCCGGGGAAGGGGGGGCTCGAGAGGAGTGGTGGGGGAGCAGTACTTC. Translated, it gives CASSRGRGGSRGVVGEQYF.

J is TRBJ2-7 and V is TRBV6-5; D may be TRBD1 (6 bases). The CDR3 sequence is 15 residues long. Per the germline V gene, CDR1 is MNHEY and CDR2 is SVGAGI. The germline V and J ends were trimmed by 6 bases and 3 bases, with 18 bases remaining between them. CDR3 coding DNA: TGTGCCAGCAGAGGGGTGACAGGAGCCTTCTACGAGCAGTACTTC. Residues: CASRGVTGAFYEQYF.

J is TRBJ2-5 and V is TRBV5-1; no clear D gene. The germline V and J ends were trimmed by 2 bases and 2 bases, with 4 bases remaining between them. The germline CDR1 and CDR2 sequences are SGHRS and YFSETQ. This CDR3 is 12 amino acids long. This CDR3 is CASSLQQETQYF. CDR3 bases: TGCGCCAGCAGCTTACAGCAAGAGACCCAGTACTTC.

V usage is TRBV19 and J usage is TRBJ1-1; TRBD1 matches 8 bases. The CDR3 spans 14 residues. V lost 6 bases and J lost 3; bases outside the gene matches: 6. Germline lookup yields CDR1 LNHDA and CDR2 SQIVND (reference sequence). CDR3 coding DNA: TGTGCCAGTAGAATGGACAGGGAGTACACTGAAGCTTTCTTT. Encoded protein: CASRMDREYTEAFF.

This sequence joins TRBV6-6 and TRBJ1-1; D call uncertain. The germline V and J ends were trimmed by 5 bases and 4 bases, with 8 bases remaining between them. CDR1 and CDR2 from the germline V gene are MNHNY and SVGAGI (reference sequence). This CDR3 is built from 12 residues. CDR3 protein: CASSRLGTEAFF. The CDR3 coding sequence is TGTGCCAGCAGTAGACTGGGCACTGAAGCTTTCTTT.

The chain has TRBV5-4 and TRBJ2-2; 14 nucleotides match TRBD2. Germline V lookup: CDR1 SGHNT, CDR2 YYREEE (reference sequence). Germline trimming cut 4 bases from V and 5 bases from J; bases unmatched to any gene: 7. This CDR3 comprises 17 residues. The CDR3: CASSPTSGRARTGELFF. Written as DNA, the CDR3 is TGTGCCAGCAGCCCGACTAGCGGGAGGGCCCGTACCGGGGAGCTGTTTTTT.

The V and J genes are TRBV27 and TRBJ2-7; no reliable D call. The V gene's germline CDR1 is MNHEY and CDR2 SMNVEV (reference sequence). This CDR3 has 11 residues. Trimming pared 4 bases from V and 5 bases from J, leaving 6 bases between. The CDR3 spells CASSSFNEQYF. The CDR3 DNA reads as TGTGCCAGCAGTTCATTCAACGAGCAGTACTTC.

The chain carries TRBV5-1 and TRBJ2-5; 8 positions agree with TRBD1. The junction had 7 bases not matched to a gene; V was cut back by 5 bases and J by 1 base. Germline V CDR1 and CDR2: SGHRS, YFSETQ. The CDR3 contains 15 residues. Here the CDR3 reads CASRGQGVSQETQYF. DNA of the CDR3: TGCGCCAGCAGAGGACAGGGTGTCTCCCAAGAGACCCAGTACTTC.

V is TRBV6-8 and J is TRBJ1-1; no reliable D call. The CDR3 sequence is 14 residues long. V shed 7 bases and J shed 0 bases, with 12 bases lying between them. Germline CDR1 and CDR2: MNHGY and SAAAGT. The CDR3: CASMARNLNTEAFF. The CDR3 DNA follows: TGTGCCAGCATGGCCCGCAACCTGAACACTGAAGCTTTCTTT.

This clone is labeled medium-sized. The chain recombines TRBV5-1 with TRBJ2-2, with 8 bases lining up with TRBD1. V lost 1 base, J lost 7 bases, and 6 bases stayed unmatched. Germline values: CDR1 SGHRS, CDR2 YFSETQ. The CDR3 length is 15 residues. This CDR3 is CASSLMGQANGELFF. CDR3 nucleotides: TGCGCCAGCAGCTTGATGGGACAGGCGAACGGGGAGCTGTTTTTT.